The following is a T cell receptor beta chain sequence with its context. The data stem from a study of cytomegalovirus exposure and HLA in healthy donors. Primers: 60 Vbeta forward and 13 Jbeta reverse. Sequenced by immunoSEQ multiplex PCR; TCRdb stores in-frame clones only, minus some. The sample shows 150,000 to 200,000 clones, 60% to 80% of them seen only once. Germline V gene lookup returns CDR1 MDHEN and CDR2 SYDVKM. CDR3 length equals 17 residues. The J segment lost 3 bases and the V segment lost 6 bases, leaving 11 bases of the junction unmatched. This clonotype originated in a man between 45 and 60 years old in good health and CMV-seropositive. Source material: PBMCs. This chain joins TRBV28 and TRBJ2-1; 10 nucleotides align to TRBD2. The CDR3 here is CASRLPSGGESYNEQFF. The CDR3 region has the DNA TGTGCCAGCAGGTTACCTAGCGGGGGTGAGAGCTACAATGAGCAGTTCTTC.